These 13 T cell receptor beta chains share one sample of origin, sequenced in a study of cytomegalovirus exposure and HLA in healthy donors. The PCR contained 60 Vbeta and 13 Jbeta primers. The repertoire was sequenced with immunoSEQ multiplex PCR; TCRdb's copy has only in-frame clones and lacks some. The sample contains 150,000 to 200,000 clones, around 80% of which appear only once. The sequencing sample was made of PBMCs. The receptors here all came from a woman in her thirties or forties in good health and CMV-seronegative.

V gene TRBV19 combines with J gene TRBJ1-3; D not resolved. Deletions cut 7 bases from V and 0 bases from J, with 16 bases between. The germline gives CDR1 LNHDA, CDR2 SQIVND (reference sequence). The CDR3 extends over 16 amino acids. The CDR3: CASTPRRFYSGNTIYF. Written as DNA, the CDR3 is TGTGCCAGTACGCCTCGGCGGTTCTACTCTGGAAACACCATATATTTT.

V is TRBV11-2 and J is TRBJ1-2, with TRBD1 matching 9 bases. Germline trimming cut 3 bases from V and 4 bases from J; bases unmatched to any gene: 6. Germline V lookup: CDR1 SGHAT, CDR2 FQNNGV. The CDR3 loop spans 15 amino acids. The CDR3 here is CASSFPGQGFYGYTF. The CDR3 nucleotides read TGTGCCAGCAGCTTCCCGGGACAGGGATTCTATGGCTACACCTTC. The variable domain in full, with the rest retrieved from reference TRBV11-2 and TRBJ1-2, is EAGVAQSPRYKIIEKRQSVAFWCNPISGHATLYWYQQILGQGPKLLIQFQNNGVVDDSQLPKDRFSAERLKGVDSTLKIQPAKLEDSAVYLCASSFPGQGFYGYTFGSGTRLTVV.

The chain has TRBV7-9 and TRBJ1-4; 7 bases are a match to TRBD1. From germline, CDR1 is SEHNR and CDR2 FQNEAQ (reference sequence). The CDR3 loop spans 17 amino acids. V dropped 4 bases and J dropped 0; count of bases not matched to a gene: 8. CDR3 nucleotides: TGTGCCAGCAGCTCCTTCTGGGACAGAGCAACTAATGAAAAACTGTTTTTT. Amino acid sequence: CASSSFWDRATNEKLFF. The full variable domain, rest sourced from reference TRBV7-9 and TRBJ1-4, is DTGVSQNPRHKITKRGQNVTFRCDPISEHNRLYWYRQTLGQGPEFLTYFQNEAQLEKSRLLSDRFSAERPKGSFSTLEIQRTEQGDSAMYLCASSSFWDRATNEKLFFGSGTQLSVL.

This chain joins TRBV10-3 and TRBJ2-1; the match to TRBD1 covers 7 bases. The germline V gene encodes CDR1 ENHRY and CDR2 SYGVKD. The trim removed 4 bases at V and 7 bases at J, leaving 25 bases unmatched. This CDR3 is built from 20 residues. CDR3 region: CAISVRRQGTQGRLVNEQFF. CDR3 bases: TGTGCCATCAGTGTTCGACGACAGGGAACTCAAGGAAGGTTAGTGAATGAGCAGTTCTTC.

The gene calls are TRBV5-1 and TRBJ2-5, with 7 bases matching TRBD2. From germline, CDR1 is SGHRS and CDR2 YFSETQ. J lost 2 bases, V lost 0 bases, and 7 bases had no gene match. The length of the CDR3 is 16 residues. The DNA of the CDR3 is TGCGCCAGCAGCTTGGTGGCGGGAGCGCTTCAAGAGACCCAGTACTTC. The encoded protein is CASSLVAGALQETQYF.

This chain links TRBV19 with TRBJ2-5, with D perhaps matching TRBD1 (6 bases). V was clipped by 5 bases and J by 10 bases, with 14 bases between them. Germline CDR1 reads LNHDA; CDR2 reads SQIVND (reference sequence). The CDR3 runs 12 residues. Written as DNA, the CDR3 is TGTGCCAGTAGTTCGGACAGCTGGGACCAGTACTTC. Its translation: CASSSDSWDQYF. Full variable domain (remainder filled in from reference TRBV19 and TRBJ2-5): DGGITQSPKYLFRKEGQNVTLSCEQNLNHDAMYWYRQDPGQGLRLIYYSQIVNDFQKGDIAEGYSVSREKKESFPLTVTSAQKNPTAFYLCASSSDSWDQYFGPGTRLLVL.

J is TRBJ2-1 and V is TRBV4-1, with D maybe TRBD2 (5 bases). The germline CDR1 and CDR2 sequences are MGHRA and YSYEKL. The CDR3 sequence is 17 residues long. Trimming removed 1 base from V and 4 bases from J, with 17 bases in between. The CDR3 DNA follows: TGCGCCAGCAGCCAAGGATTCCTAGCAGGCCTATACAATGAGCAGTTCTTC. Its translation: CASSQGFLAGLYNEQFF.

J is TRBJ1-1 and V is TRBV5-1; TRBD1 aligns across 7 bases. CDR1 SGHRS and CDR2 YFSETQ come from the germline V gene. After removal of 4 bases from V and 0 bases from J, the junction contained 15 bases not matched to a gene. This CDR3 is 18 amino acids long. CDR3: CASSPLSRDSPMNTEAFF. DNA of the CDR3: TGCGCCAGCAGCCCCCTTTCCCGGGACAGTCCTATGAACACTGAAGCTTTCTTT.

The chain combines TRBV5-6 with TRBJ2-2; D not certain. The CDR3 contains 14 residues. Germline V CDR1 and CDR2: SGHDT, YYEEEE. Between the trimmed V and J ends, which lost 4 bases and 2 bases, there was a span of 9 bases. CDR3 nucleotides: TGTGCCAGCAGCGCCGGTCCTAACACCGGGGAGCTGTTTTTT. It is translated as CASSAGPNTGELFF.

Concerning this clone itself: A junction boundary mismatches the germline segment, possibly from a read error. The chain uses TRBV13 and TRBJ1-2, with TRBD1 as a possible D gene (5 bases). Germline V gene data show CDR1 as PRHDT and CDR2 as FYEKMQ (reference sequence). This CDR3 spans 18 amino acids. The CDR3 DNA reads as TGTGCCAGCAGCCTAGGGGAGTGGAGGCCCATATCTAACTATGGCTACACCTTC. Amino acids: CASSLGEWRPISNYGYTF.

This chain connects TRBV2 to TRBJ1-5, with 7 bases matching TRBD1. Germline CDR1 and CDR2: SNHLY and FYNNEI. V dropped 8 bases and J dropped 4; count of bases not matched to a gene: 8. The CDR3 consists of 14 residues. The CDR3: CASGQGDRNQPQHF. CDR3 in DNA: TGTGCCAGCGGTCAGGGGGACAGAAATCAGCCCCAGCATTTT.

The genes are TRBV5-1 and TRBJ2-1, with TRBD1 identical over 8 bases. J was trimmed by 0 bases and V by 5 bases; bases with no gene match: 4. This CDR3 is 15 amino acids long. The germline gives CDR1 SGHRS, CDR2 YFSETQ. CDR3 sequence (DNA): TGCGCCAGCAGTTTAACAGGGGGCTCCTACAATGAGCAGTTCTTC. Its protein is CASSLTGGSYNEQFF.

This clone was counted between two and nine times. The junction and the germline gene differ at one end; a read error may be behind it. The chain couples TRBV7-3 to TRBJ1-4, with D possibly being TRBD1 (6 bases). There are 12 residues in the CDR3. The germline V gene encodes CDR1 SGHTA and CDR2 FQGTGA. The CDR3 DNA reads TGTGCAAGCACAGGGACTAATGAAAAACTGTTTTTT. Amino acids: CASTGTNEKLFF.